This T cell receptor beta chain came from a study of T cells after yellow fever vaccination. Points from the study as a whole: Some clonotypes were seen in both the CD4 and the CD8 compartments. These made up a small share and likely arose from convergent recombination. The secondary response peaked faster, at day 5 versus 15, but was weaker. Clones that expanded after primary vaccination mostly reappeared after the booster (just under 98% CD4, 88% CD8). The study noted that FACS-sorted repertoires could contain abundant clonotypes contaminating from the bulk population.

Germline V lookup: CDR1 SGHVS, CDR2 FQNEAQ. The CDR3 totals 15 residues. Trimming took off 4 bases at V and 9 bases at J, with 16 bases between the two ends. This clonotype was picked up a small number of times. Its antigen is still unknown. TCRdb recomputed calls from the 5' RACE reads with MiXCR, one row per CDR3 protein. The profile covers some 670,000 distinct CDR3 sequences, with more than 9% appearing a single time and about 16% taken by the ten largest. The sample in question was PBMCs, obtained on the day of the yellow fever booster vaccination. The chain recombines TRBV7-8 with TRBJ1-6; a possible D gene is TRBD1 (6 bases). The receptor was derived from a man aged 25-45 years who received the YFV17D yellow fever vaccine. In DNA, the CDR3 is TGTGCCAGCAGCTCTAAGGGGGATTTAGGTTCACCCCTCCACTTT. This codes for CASSSKGDLGSPLHF.